The 19 T cell receptor beta chains listed next were all sequenced from one sample in a study of identical twins. TCRdb called the 5' RACE reads again in MiXCR, with one record for every CDR3 protein. In the table there are 750,000 to 950,000 distinct CDR3 sequences, about 12% of which are singletons. This same sample was also taken into another study, of yellow fever vaccine responses in identical twins.

The sample was PBMCs. These receptors originate from a woman younger than 35 in good health.

The V gene is TRBV20-1, the J gene TRBJ2-3; D gene ambiguous. Trimming removed 5 bases from V and 2 bases from J, with 14 bases in between. Germline-derived CDR1 and CDR2 are DFQATT and SNEGSKA (reference sequence). CDR3 length: 14 amino acids. The CDR3 sequence: CSACQAIPTDTQYF. The DNA for the CDR3 is TGCAGTGCTTGTCAGGCGATTCCCACAGATACGCAGTATTTT.

This clonotype has a handful of counts. The CDR3, as DNA: TGCAGCGTTGATGGGGGACGGAGGGTCCAAGAGACCCAGTACTTC. It codes for CSVDGGRRVQETQYF. V and J are TRBV29-1 and TRBJ2-5; D is perhaps TRBD2 (6 bases). The CDR3 consists of 15 residues. Germline CDR1 is SQVTM and CDR2 is ANQGSEA. Trimming stripped 3 bases from V and 1 base from J, with 15 bases between.

This clonotype turned up a few times. The chain recombines TRBV10-3 with TRBJ2-5; D possibly corresponds to TRBD2 (5 bases). Trimming left V 4 bases short and J 4 bases short, with 13 bases between. CDR3 length: 14 amino acids. Germline CDR1 is ENHRY and CDR2 is SYGVKD. The CDR3 loop is CAISGAAGGETQYF. The CDR3 nucleotides read TGTGCCATCAGTGGGGCGGCGGGTGGAGAGACCCAGTACTTC.

The table lists this clonotype with a few counts. This sequence joins TRBV6-5 and TRBJ2-7; 10 nucleotides line up with TRBD2. Germline CDR1 MNHEY, CDR2 SVGAGI. V lost 2 bases to trimming and J lost 2 bases; unmatched junction nucleotides: 3. CDR3 length: 15 residues. The CDR3 here is CASSYDTSGTYEQYF. The CDR3 nucleotides read TGTGCCAGCAGTTACGATACTAGCGGGACCTACGAGCAGTACTTC.

The chain joins TRBV19 to TRBJ2-7, with D tentatively TRBD1 or TRBD2 (5 bases each). Germline V CDR1 and CDR2: LNHDA, SQIVND (reference sequence). The CDR3 spans 15 residues. Deletions cut 4 bases from V and 0 bases from J, with 13 bases between. CDR3: CASSKVPGGSYEQYF. CDR3 in DNA: TGTGCCAGTAGTAAAGTCCCTGGGGGCTCCTACGAGCAGTACTTC.

CDR3 in DNA: TGCAGTGCTAGAACTGAAGGATTTACGCGCGAGCAGTACTTC. It translates to CSARTEGFTREQYF. The chain joins TRBV20-1 to TRBJ2-7, with D unclear. CDR1 and CDR2 from the germline V gene are DFQATT and SNEGSKA (reference sequence). The germline V and J ends were trimmed by 2 bases and 6 bases, with 17 bases remaining between them. The CDR3 loop spans 14 amino acids.

The V and J genes are TRBV12-3 or TRBV12-4 and TRBJ1-2; D unresolved. The CDR3 sequence is 13 residues long. V shed 2 bases and J shed 5 bases, with 9 bases lying between them. The CDR3 coding sequence is TGTGCCAGCAGTTTACAGGAAAATTATGGCTACACCTTC. It is translated as CASSLQENYGYTF.

V and J are TRBV11-1 and TRBJ2-5, with 12 bases matching TRBD2. Germline V CDR1 and CDR2: SGHAT, FQDESV (reference sequence). CDR3 length equals 19 residues. Unmatched junction bases numbered 13, after V lost 1 base and J lost 4 bases. The CDR3 DNA is TGTGCCAGCAGCTTAGAGACTAGCGGGAGCCTCGCGCGGAGAGAGACCCAGTACTTC. It yields the protein CASSLETSGSLARRETQYF.

This clonotype was recorded a few times. The rearrangement links TRBV20-1 to TRBJ2-7, with 8 bases identical to TRBD2. Germline V gene data show CDR1 as DFQATT and CDR2 as SNEGSKA (reference sequence). The CDR3 runs to 15 residues. J gave up 0 bases and V 2 bases, and 6 bases lay outside the gene matches. For the CDR3, the DNA is TGCAGTGCTAGAATCCGCGGGAGGAACTCCTACGAGCAGTACTTC. Its protein product is CSARIRGRNSYEQYF.

This clonotype was seen many times. The chain recombines TRBV28 with TRBJ2-5; TRBD2 matches 8 bases. From germline, CDR1 is MDHEN and CDR2 SYDVKM. This CDR3 has 16 amino acids. Unmatched junction bases numbered 11, after V lost 3 bases and J lost 5 bases. CDR3 protein: CASSFGTGGPGETQYF. The CDR3 region has the DNA TGTGCCAGCAGTTTTGGTACGGGGGGGCCGGGGGAGACCCAGTACTTC.

A few counts support this clonotype. The chain has TRBV7-7 and TRBJ2-3; no reliable D call. Germline V lookup: CDR1 SSHAT, CDR2 FNYEAQ (reference sequence). The CDR3 is made up of 15 amino acids. The germline V and J ends were trimmed by 2 bases and 0 bases, with 9 bases remaining between them. The CDR3 region has the DNA TGTGCCAGCAGCTTAAACGTATTTAGCACAGATACGCAGTATTTT. This sequence encodes CASSLNVFSTDTQYF.

This chain connects TRBV28 to TRBJ2-5, with no clear D. In germline, CDR1 is MDHEN, CDR2 SYDVKM. This CDR3 is 15 amino acids long. Deletions cut 2 bases from V and 5 bases from J, with 15 bases between. The CDR3 DNA follows: TGTGCCAGCAGTTTAAAGCGTTTTTTACCGGAGACCCAGTACTTC. Translation: CASSLKRFLPETQYF.

The chain is built from TRBV10-3 and TRBJ2-1; TRBD1 aligns across 9 bases. Germline V gives CDR1 ENHRY, CDR2 SYGVKD. The CDR3 spans 18 residues. The CDR3 DNA follows: TGTACCCTCAGTTCGACAGGGGGTATGAGTCTGAGGTACAATGAGCAGTTCTTC. It yields the protein CTLSSTGGMSLRYNEQFF.

V and J are TRBV15 and TRBJ2-4, with 10 bases identical to TRBD1. The CDR3 totals 17 residues. Germline-derived CDR1 and CDR2 are LNHNV and YYDKDF (reference sequence). With 1 base clipped from V and 6 bases from J, the junction kept 9 bases outside the gene matches. This chain's CDR3 is CATSRGTTGGLVNIQYF. In nucleotides, the CDR3 is TGTGCCACCAGCAGAGGAACGACAGGGGGCTTAGTAAACATTCAGTACTTC.

Only a few counts were recorded for this clonotype. The rearrangement links TRBV11-3 to TRBJ2-5; D uncertain. This CDR3 has 13 residues. Germline values: CDR1 SGHNT, CDR2 YENEEA. V was shortened by 5 bases and J by 5 bases, with 12 bases between the two germline ends. The CDR3 loop reads CASSPLSWETQYF. CDR3 DNA sequence: TGTGCCAGCAGCCCCCTATCCTGGGAGACCCAGTACTTC.

In this sample, this clonotype turned up a few times. This chain links TRBV5-1 with TRBJ2-7; no clear D gene. V was cut by 2 bases and J by 0 bases, with 12 bases left in between. This CDR3 region has 15 residues. The germline CDR1 and CDR2 sequences are SGHRS and YFSETQ. Here the CDR3 DNA reads TGCGCCAGCAGCTTTGTGGGTGGTAGCTCCTACGAGCAGTACTTC. Protein: CASSFVGGSSYEQYF.

The sample holds a few counts of this clonotype. V usage is TRBV20-1 and J usage is TRBJ2-1; TRBD2 matches 10 bases. Germline CDR1 DFQATT, CDR2 SNEGSKA (reference sequence). V was clipped by 6 bases and J by 8 bases; unmatched bases: 13. The CDR3 spans 15 residues. CDR3 in DNA: TGCAGTGCCCCGAGGATCAGCGGGAGGGCCGATGAGCAGTTCTTC. Protein product: CSAPRISGRADEQFF.

The genes are TRBV10-3 and TRBJ2-3, with D possibly being TRBD2 (6 bases). V was pared by 5 bases and J by 2 bases, with 14 bases between. This CDR3 is built from 15 residues. The germline CDR1 and CDR2 sequences are ENHRY and SYGVKD. For the CDR3, the DNA is TGTGCCATCAGTACCGGGACTGGAACCACAGATACGCAGTATTTT. Protein product: CAISTGTGTTDTQYF.

The chain joins TRBV12-2 to TRBJ2-1; the DNA was not used to check the table's D call, TRBD1. TRBV12-2 is listed as a pseudogene. The CDR3 extends over 18 amino acids. The CDR3, as DNA: TGTGCAAGTCGCTTAAAGGGGATGGGACAGGTCCCGTGGAATGAGCAGTTCTTC. Translating gives CASRLKGMGQVPWNEQFF.